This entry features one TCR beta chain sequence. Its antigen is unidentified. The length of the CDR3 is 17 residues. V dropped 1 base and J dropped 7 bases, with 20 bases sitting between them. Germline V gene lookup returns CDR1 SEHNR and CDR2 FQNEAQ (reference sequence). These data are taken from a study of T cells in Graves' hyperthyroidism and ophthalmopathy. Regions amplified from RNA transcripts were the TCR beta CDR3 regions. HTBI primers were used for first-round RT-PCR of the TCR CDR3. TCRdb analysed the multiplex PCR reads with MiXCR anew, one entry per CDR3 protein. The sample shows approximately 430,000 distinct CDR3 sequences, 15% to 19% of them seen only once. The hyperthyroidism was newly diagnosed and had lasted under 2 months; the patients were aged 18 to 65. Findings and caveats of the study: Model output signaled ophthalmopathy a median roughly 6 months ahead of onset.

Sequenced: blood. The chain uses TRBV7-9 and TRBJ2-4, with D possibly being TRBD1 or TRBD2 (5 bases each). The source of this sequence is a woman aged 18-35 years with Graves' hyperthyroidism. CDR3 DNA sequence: TGTGCCAGCAGCTTAGGGAGGTTGGGGACGGCAAATAACATTCAGTACTTC. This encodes CASSLGRLGTANNIQYF.